One TCR beta chain is described in this entry. A J-beta primer mix and a sample-barcoded 5' primer were used in a second PCR of roughly 6 to 12 cycles. Unique molecular identifiers of 12 random nucleotides labeled each cDNA. Using its own MiXCR run on the 5' RACE reads, TCRdb lists one record per CDR3 protein. In the table there are roughly 1,500,000 distinct CDR3 sequences, approximately 38% of which are singletons. These data belong to a study of blood T cells in healthy people across ages. From germline, CDR1 is MDHEN and CDR2 SYDVKM. The CDR3 has 15 amino acids. V gave up 5 bases and J gave up 5 bases; unmatched junction bases: 11.

Material for sequencing was blood. The sequence came from a young woman in good health. V usage is TRBV28 and J usage is TRBJ2-7, with 8 bases aligning to TRBD1. The CDR3 nucleotides read TGTGCCAGCAGTCCCCGGGACAGGCCATGGCACGAGCAGTACTTC. Amino acid sequence: CASSPRDRPWHEQYF.